This is a list of T cell receptor beta chains from one sample in a study of T cell changes during pregnancy in multiple sclerosis. This table comes from immunoSEQ multiplex PCR, and its TCRdb copy is limited to in-frame clones, with some not included. There are roughly 49,000 clones in the sample; around 95% occur only once, and 3.9% lies in the top ten. Sequences were derived from CD8+ T cells from peripheral blood mononuclear cells, sampled after pregnancy. These receptors were taken from a female donor with multiple sclerosis, enrolled in a pregnancy study. CDR3s leave out the opening cysteine and the closing phenylalanine or tryptophan. A D gene is named only where the DNA matches it firmly.

CDR3: ASSFYRGSSYEQY
D: TRBD1
V: TRBV11-2
J: TRBJ2-7

CDR3: ASSTPRTGEINYGYT
D: TRBD1
V: TRBV13
J: TRBJ1-2

CDR3: SARELEKLF
D: .
V: TRBV20-1
J: TRBJ1-4

CDR3: SVSDRGRVTDTQY
D: TRBD1
V: TRBV29-1
J: TRBJ2-3

CDR3: ATSHRQANSPLH
D: .
V: TRBV15
J: TRBJ1-6

CDR3: ASRTGVEQF
D: .
V: TRBV6-5
J: TRBJ2-1

CDR3: ASSRDRGETQY
D: TRBD1
V: TRBV19
J: TRBJ2-5

CDR3: ASRETGAVDYEQY
D: TRBD1
V: TRBV6-5
J: TRBJ2-7

CDR3: ASSLGQGTGYNSPLH
D: .
V: TRBV5-6
J: TRBJ1-6

CDR3: ATSKPTGEYSNQPQH
D: TRBD1
V: TRBV15
J: TRBJ1-5

CDR3: SVSRGGNTGELF
D: .
V: TRBV29-1
J: TRBJ2-2

CDR3: SVYRGYGYT
D: TRBD1
V: TRBV29-1
J: TRBJ1-2

CDR3: ASSPRDGSSYEQY
D: .
V: TRBV5-1
J: TRBJ2-7

CDR3: ASSPGTSGPDTQY
D: TRBD2
V: TRBV7-3
J: TRBJ2-3

CDR3: ASSLGWDRGLNETQY
D: TRBD1
V: TRBV7-9
J: TRBJ2-5

CDR3: ASSLRGFEQF
D: .
V: TRBV28
J: TRBJ2-1

CDR3: ASSIRQGPQETQY
D: TRBD1
V: TRBV19
J: TRBJ2-5

CDR3: ASSQETPGQGIYEQY
D: TRBD1
V: TRBV4-3
J: TRBJ2-7

CDR3: ASSFLPPASGETQY
D: .
V: TRBV5-1
J: TRBJ2-5

CDR3: ASSPGGKGPDTQY
D: TRBD1
V: TRBV7-9
J: TRBJ2-3

CDR3: ASSPLRRLHDEQF
D: .
V: TRBV9
J: TRBJ2-1

CDR3: AFGGTREGTGELF
D: TRBD2
V: TRBV7-7
J: TRBJ2-2

CDR3: ASSYGAGVNYGYT
D: .
V: TRBV6-5
J: TRBJ1-2

CDR3: ASSYGTMGYT
D: .
V: TRBV13
J: TRBJ1-2

CDR3: ASSPGQVYEQY
D: TRBD1
V: TRBV27
J: TRBJ2-7

CDR3: ASSPSWGGVYNEQF
D: TRBD2
V: TRBV27
J: TRBJ2-1

CDR3: ASSSNWDRVYEQY
D: TRBD1
V: TRBV7-8
J: TRBJ2-7

CDR3: ATGEREENQETQY
D: TRBD2
V: TRBV7-9
J: TRBJ2-5

CDR3: ASSVGGGGYTDTQY
D: .
V: TRBV9
J: TRBJ2-3

CDR3: AISESAGGNTIY
D: .
V: TRBV10-3
J: TRBJ1-3

CDR3: ASSLAGQGFYEQY
D: TRBD1
V: TRBV5-4
J: TRBJ2-7

CDR3: ASSPRTGMNTEAF
D: .
V: TRBV5-4
J: TRBJ1-1

CDR3: SVVGLAGGVTDTQY
D: TRBD2
V: TRBV29-1
J: TRBJ2-3

CDR3: ASSPGQGDREQY
D: TRBD1
V: TRBV4-1
J: TRBJ2-7

CDR3: ASSQDTSGMISYNEQF
D: TRBD2
V: TRBV4-1
J: TRBJ2-1

CDR3: ASSLQGAGETQY
D: TRBD1
V: TRBV27
J: TRBJ2-5

CDR3: ASTRGGSHLNEQF
D: .
V: TRBV19
J: TRBJ2-1

CDR3: ASSQDRDRADGYT
D: TRBD1
V: TRBV4-3
J: TRBJ1-2

CDR3: ASSPWDSGSYEQY
D: TRBD2
V: TRBV9
J: TRBJ2-7

CDR3: ASSGSAGETADTQY
D: TRBD2
V: TRBV6-4
J: TRBJ2-3

CDR3: ATALGGASTHNEQF
D: TRBD2
V: TRBV7-9
J: TRBJ2-1

CDR3: ASRGLADSVPYEQY
D: TRBD2
V: TRBV10-2
J: TRBJ2-7

CDR3: ASSQMGREGHSDEQY
D: TRBD2
V: TRBV7-8
J: TRBJ2-7

CDR3: ASSSPWTAVEETQY
D: .
V: TRBV28
J: TRBJ2-5

CDR3: ASSVERGMNTGELF
D: .
V: TRBV9
J: TRBJ2-2

CDR3: ASSAGRSGGLEFEQF
D: TRBD2
V: TRBV7-9
J: TRBJ2-1

CDR3: ASSSDGVLPHNEQF
D: .
V: TRBV7-3
J: TRBJ2-1

CDR3: ASSDGTGRNEQF
D: .
V: TRBV6-1
J: TRBJ2-1

CDR3: ASSPTGGGGNTIY
D: TRBD1
V: TRBV9
J: TRBJ1-3

CDR3: ASSGGGRRPEPADTQY
D: TRBD2
V: TRBV11-2
J: TRBJ2-3

CDR3: ASSPGTSGLNEQF
D: TRBD2
V: TRBV11-2
J: TRBJ2-1

CDR3: ASSLSWDSTQY
D: .
V: TRBV27
J: TRBJ2-3

CDR3: ASSLKGGTKGVYEQY
D: .
V: TRBV5-4
J: TRBJ2-7

CDR3: ASSAGTGEQF
D: .
V: TRBV9
J: TRBJ2-1

CDR3: ASSIDRVSYNEQF
D: .
V: TRBV19
J: TRBJ2-1

CDR3: ASSLAYRGGGNTEAF
D: TRBD1
V: TRBV5-6
J: TRBJ1-1

CDR3: ASSSGTGNMNTEAF
D: TRBD1
V: TRBV27
J: TRBJ1-1

CDR3: ASRTGDRDSGNTIY
D: TRBD1
V: TRBV27
J: TRBJ1-3

CDR3: ASSLRDRDEKLF
D: TRBD1
V: TRBV4-3
J: TRBJ1-4